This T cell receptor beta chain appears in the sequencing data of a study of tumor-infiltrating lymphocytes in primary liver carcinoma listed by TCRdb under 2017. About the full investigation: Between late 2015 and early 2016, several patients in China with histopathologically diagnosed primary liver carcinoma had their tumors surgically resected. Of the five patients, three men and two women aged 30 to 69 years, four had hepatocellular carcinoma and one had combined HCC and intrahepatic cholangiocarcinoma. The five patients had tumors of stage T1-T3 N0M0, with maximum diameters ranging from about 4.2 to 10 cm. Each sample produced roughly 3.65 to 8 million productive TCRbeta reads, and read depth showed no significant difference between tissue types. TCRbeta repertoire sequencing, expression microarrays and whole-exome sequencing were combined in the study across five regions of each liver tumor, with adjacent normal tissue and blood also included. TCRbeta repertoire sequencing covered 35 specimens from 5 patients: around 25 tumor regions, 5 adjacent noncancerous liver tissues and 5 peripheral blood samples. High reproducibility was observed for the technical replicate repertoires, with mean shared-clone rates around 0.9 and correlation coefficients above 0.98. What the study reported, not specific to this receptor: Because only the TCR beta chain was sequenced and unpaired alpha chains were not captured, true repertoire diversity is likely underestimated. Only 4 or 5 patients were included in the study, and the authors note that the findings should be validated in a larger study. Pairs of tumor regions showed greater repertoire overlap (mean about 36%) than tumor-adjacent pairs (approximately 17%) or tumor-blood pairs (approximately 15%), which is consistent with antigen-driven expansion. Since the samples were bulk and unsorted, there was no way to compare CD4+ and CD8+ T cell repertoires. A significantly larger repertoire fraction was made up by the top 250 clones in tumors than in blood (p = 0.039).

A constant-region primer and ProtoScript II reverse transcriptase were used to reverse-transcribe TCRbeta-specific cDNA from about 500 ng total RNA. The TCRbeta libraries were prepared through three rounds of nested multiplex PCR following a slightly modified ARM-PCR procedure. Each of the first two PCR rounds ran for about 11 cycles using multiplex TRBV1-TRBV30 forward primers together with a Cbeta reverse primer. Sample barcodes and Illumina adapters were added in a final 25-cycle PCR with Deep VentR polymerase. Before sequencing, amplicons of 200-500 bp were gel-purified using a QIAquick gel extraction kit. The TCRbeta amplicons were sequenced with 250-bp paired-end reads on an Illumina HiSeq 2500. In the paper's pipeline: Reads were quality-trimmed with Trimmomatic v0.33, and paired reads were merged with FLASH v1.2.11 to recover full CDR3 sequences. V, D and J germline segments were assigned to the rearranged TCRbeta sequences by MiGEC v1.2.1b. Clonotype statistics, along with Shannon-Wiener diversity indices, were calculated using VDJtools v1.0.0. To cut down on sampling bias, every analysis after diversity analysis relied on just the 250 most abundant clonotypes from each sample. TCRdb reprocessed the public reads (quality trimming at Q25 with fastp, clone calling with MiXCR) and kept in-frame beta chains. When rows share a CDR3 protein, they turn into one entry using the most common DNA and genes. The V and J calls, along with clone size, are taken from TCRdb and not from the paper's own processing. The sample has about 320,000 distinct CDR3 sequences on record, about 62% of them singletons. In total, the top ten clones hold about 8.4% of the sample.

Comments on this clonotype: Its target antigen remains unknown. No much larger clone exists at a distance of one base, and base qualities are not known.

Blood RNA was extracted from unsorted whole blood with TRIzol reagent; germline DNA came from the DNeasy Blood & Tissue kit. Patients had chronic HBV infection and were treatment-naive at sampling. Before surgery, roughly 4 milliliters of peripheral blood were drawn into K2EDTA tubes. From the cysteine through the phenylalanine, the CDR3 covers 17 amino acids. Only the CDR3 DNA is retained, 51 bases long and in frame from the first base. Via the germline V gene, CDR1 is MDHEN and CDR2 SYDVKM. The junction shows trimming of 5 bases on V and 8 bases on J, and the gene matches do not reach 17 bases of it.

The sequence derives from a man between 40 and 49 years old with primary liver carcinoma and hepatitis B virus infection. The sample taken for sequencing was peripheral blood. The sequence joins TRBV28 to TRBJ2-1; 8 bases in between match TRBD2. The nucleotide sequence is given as TGTGCCAGCAGTCCACCCGGGAGGGGCACCTTTGACTATGAGCAGTTCTTC. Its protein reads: CASSPPGRGTFDYEQFF. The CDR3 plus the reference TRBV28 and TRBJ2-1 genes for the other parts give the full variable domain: DVKVTQSSRYLVKRTGEKVFLECVQDMDHENMFWYRQDPGLGLRLIYFSYDVKMKEKGDIPEGYSVSREKKERFSLILESASTNQTSMYLCASSPPGRGTFDYEQFFGPGTRLTVL.